The clone carrying this T cell receptor (beta chain) appeared once. Regarding time point: 2014-2015 season, 7 days after vaccination. From germline, CDR1 is SNHLY and CDR2 FYNNEI. The V gene lost 6 bases and the J gene lost 1 base, with 12 bases spanning the gap. The CDR3 runs 15 residues. This entry belongs to a study of follicular helper T cells after annual influenza vaccination. Measured with immunoSEQ multiplex PCR; TCRdb has only the in-frame clones, and not every one. The sample has over 7,000 clones, about 82% seen once; the top ten hold roughly 3.5%. The source of this sequence is an adult who received the influenza vaccine. The sample was CXCR5+ CD38- circulating T follicular helper cells from blood, taken 7 days after influenza vaccination. Subset denoted: circulating Tfh, non-naive CD4+CXCR5+PD-1+ (ICOS+CD38+ or ICOS-CD38-). The chain is built from TRBV2 and TRBJ2-2; D unclear. CDR3 sequence (DNA): TGTGCCAGCAGAGTACCACCGTTGAACACCGGGGAGCTGTTTTTT. This gives the protein CASRVPPLNTGELFF.